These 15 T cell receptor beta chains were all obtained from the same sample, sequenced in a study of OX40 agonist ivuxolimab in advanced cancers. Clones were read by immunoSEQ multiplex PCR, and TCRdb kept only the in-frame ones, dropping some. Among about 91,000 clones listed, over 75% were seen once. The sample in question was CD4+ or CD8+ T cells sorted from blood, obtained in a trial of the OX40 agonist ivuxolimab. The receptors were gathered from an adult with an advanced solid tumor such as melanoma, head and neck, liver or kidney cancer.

CDR3 sequence (DNA): TGTGCCAGCAGCTTAGGCCAGGGGACCTACGAGCAGTACTTC. This encodes CASSLGQGTYEQYF. The gene calls are TRBV7-8 and TRBJ2-7, with D possibly matching TRBD1 (6 bases). CDR1 is SGHVS, CDR2 FQNEAQ, per germline. The CDR3 sequence is 14 residues long. Trimming removed 1 base from V and 2 bases from J, with 9 bases in between.

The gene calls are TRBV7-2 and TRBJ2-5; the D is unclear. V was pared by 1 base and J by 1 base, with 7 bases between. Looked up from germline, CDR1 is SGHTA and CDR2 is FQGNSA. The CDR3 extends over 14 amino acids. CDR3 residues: CASSLVIAQETQYF. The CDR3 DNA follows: TGTGCCAGCAGCTTAGTTATTGCCCAAGAGACCCAGTACTTC.

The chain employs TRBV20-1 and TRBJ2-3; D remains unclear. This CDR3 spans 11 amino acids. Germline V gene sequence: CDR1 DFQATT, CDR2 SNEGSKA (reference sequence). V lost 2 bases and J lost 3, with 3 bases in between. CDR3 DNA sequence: TGCAGTGCTAGACTGACAGATACGCAGTATTTT. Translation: CSARLTDTQYF.

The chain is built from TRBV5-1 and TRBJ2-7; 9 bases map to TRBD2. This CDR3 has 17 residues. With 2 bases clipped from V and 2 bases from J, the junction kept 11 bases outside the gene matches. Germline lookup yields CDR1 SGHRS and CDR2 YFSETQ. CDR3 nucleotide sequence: TGCGCCAGCAGCTTCGGTGCCCAGGCTAGCGGGGCCTACGAGCAGTACTTC. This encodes CASSFGAQASGAYEQYF.

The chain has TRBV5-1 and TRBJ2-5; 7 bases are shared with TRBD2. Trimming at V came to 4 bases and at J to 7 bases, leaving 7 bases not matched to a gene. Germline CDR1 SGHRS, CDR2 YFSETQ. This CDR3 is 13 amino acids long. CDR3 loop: CASSDGGIGTQYF. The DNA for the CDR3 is TGCGCCAGCAGCGACGGGGGGATCGGGACCCAGTACTTC.

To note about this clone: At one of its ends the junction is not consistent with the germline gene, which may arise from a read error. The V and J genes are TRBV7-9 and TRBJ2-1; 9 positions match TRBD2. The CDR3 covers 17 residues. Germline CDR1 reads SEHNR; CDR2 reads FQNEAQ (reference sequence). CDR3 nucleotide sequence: TGTGCCAGCACCTTAATAGGGACTAGCCAGGATCGGATTGAGCAGTTCTTC. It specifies CASTLIGTSQDRIEQFF.

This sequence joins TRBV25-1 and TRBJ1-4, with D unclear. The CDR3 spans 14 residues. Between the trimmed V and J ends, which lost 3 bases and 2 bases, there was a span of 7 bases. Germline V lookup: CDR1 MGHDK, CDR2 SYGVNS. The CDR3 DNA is TGTGCCAGCAGTGATCGGGAGACTAATGAAAAACTGTTTTTT. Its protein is CASSDRETNEKLFF.

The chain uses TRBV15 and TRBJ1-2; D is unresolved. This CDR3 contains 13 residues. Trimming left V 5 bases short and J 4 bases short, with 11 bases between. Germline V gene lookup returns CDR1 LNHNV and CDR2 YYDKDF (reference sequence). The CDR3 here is CATSDGSRYGYTF. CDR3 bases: TGTGCCACCAGCGACGGTTCGCGCTATGGCTACACCTTC.

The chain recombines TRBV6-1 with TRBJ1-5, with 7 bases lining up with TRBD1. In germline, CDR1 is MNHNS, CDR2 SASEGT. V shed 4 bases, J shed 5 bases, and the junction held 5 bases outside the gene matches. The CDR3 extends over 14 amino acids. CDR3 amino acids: CASSVPGGDQPQHF. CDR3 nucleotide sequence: TGTGCCAGCAGTGTACCAGGGGGGGATCAGCCCCAGCATTTT.

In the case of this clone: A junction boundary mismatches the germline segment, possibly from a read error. The chain's CDR3 is CASSLGQHTDTQYF. The CDR3 coding sequence is TGTGCTAGCAGCTTAGGACAGCACACAGATACGCAGTATTTT. This chain joins TRBV7-7 and TRBJ2-3, with D possibly matching TRBD1 (6 bases). There are 14 residues in the CDR3. Germline CDR1 SSHAT, CDR2 FNYEAQ (reference sequence).

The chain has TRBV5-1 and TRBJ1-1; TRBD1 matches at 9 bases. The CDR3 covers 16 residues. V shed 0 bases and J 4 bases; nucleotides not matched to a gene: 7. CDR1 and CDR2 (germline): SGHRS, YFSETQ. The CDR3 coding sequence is TGCGCCAGCAGCTTGGAAGGACAGGGGTTGGTCACTGAAGCTTTCTTT. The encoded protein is CASSLEGQGLVTEAFF.

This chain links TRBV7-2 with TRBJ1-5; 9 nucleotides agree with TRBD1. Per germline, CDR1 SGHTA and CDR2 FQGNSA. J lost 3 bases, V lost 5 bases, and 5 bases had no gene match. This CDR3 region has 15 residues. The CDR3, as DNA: TGTGCCAGCAGCATAGGACAGGGGCACAATCAGCCCCAGCATTTT. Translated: CASSIGQGHNQPQHF.

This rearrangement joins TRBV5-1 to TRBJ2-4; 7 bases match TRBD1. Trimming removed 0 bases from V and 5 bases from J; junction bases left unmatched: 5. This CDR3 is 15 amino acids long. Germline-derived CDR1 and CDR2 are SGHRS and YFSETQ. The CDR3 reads CASSLAPGTENIQYF. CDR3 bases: TGCGCCAGCAGCTTGGCCCCCGGGACAGAAAACATTCAGTACTTC.

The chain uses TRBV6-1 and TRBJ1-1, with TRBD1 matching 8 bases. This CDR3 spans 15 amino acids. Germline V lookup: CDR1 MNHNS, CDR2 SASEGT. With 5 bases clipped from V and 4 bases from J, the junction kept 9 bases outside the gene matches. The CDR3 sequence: CASSPQGQGATEAFF. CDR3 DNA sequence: TGTGCCAGCAGTCCTCAGGGGCAGGGGGCCACTGAAGCTTTCTTT.

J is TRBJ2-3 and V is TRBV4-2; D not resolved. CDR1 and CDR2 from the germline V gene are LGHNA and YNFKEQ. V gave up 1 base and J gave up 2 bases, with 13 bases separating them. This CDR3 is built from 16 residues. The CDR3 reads CASSQVSAEPTDTQYF. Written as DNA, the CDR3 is TGTGCCAGCAGCCAAGTGTCGGCGGAGCCCACAGATACGCAGTATTTT.